This note documents a single TCR beta chain sequence. Its antigen is unknown. Sequencing was performed with immunoSEQ multiplex PCR; in TCRdb, only in-frame clones are kept and a portion is missing. The sample shows 150,000 or so clones, around 90% of them seen only once. This CDR3 comprises 13 residues. Germline-derived CDR1 and CDR2 are LNHDA and SQIVND (reference sequence). V lost 8 bases to trimming and J lost 3 bases, with 10 bases between them. The data belong to a study of T cell responses to AZD1222 COVID-19 vaccine. Study summary: Second doses that came at about 4 or about 12 weeks were put together.

Overall study findings and caveats: Two doses of AZD1222 preceded a rise in Spike-specific TCR breadth and depth.

This TCR came from an adult in good health. The chain uses TRBV19 and TRBJ1-4; D call uncertain. Sample: peripheral blood, taken on day 0 of AZD1222 vaccination. Here the CDR3 DNA reads TGTGCCAGTTCAGGTCTCGCTAATGAAAAACTGTTTTTT. It codes for CASSGLANEKLFF.